This TCR beta chain is drawn from a study of glioma-infiltrating T cells after dendritic cell vaccination. This clone showed up just once. The repertoire was sequenced with immunoSEQ multiplex PCR; TCRdb's copy has only in-frame clones and lacks some. The repertoire holds 99,000 or so clones, around 89% seen once, with 2.5% to 3.5% in the top ten. Deletions cut 4 bases from V and 7 bases from J, with 11 bases between. CDR3 size: 13 residues. Germline V gene sequence: CDR1 SGHAT, CDR2 FQNNGV. Time point given: after dendritic cell vaccination, including at tumor progression/relapse. The sequence was collected from a human donor with glioblastoma. This rearrangement joins TRBV11-2 to TRBJ1-5; D is uncertain. Sequencing used blood, obtained after dendritic cell vaccination. CDR3 in amino acids: CASSSYQAQPQHF. CDR3 nucleotides: TGTGCCAGCAGCTCATACCAGGCCCAGCCCCAGCATTTT.